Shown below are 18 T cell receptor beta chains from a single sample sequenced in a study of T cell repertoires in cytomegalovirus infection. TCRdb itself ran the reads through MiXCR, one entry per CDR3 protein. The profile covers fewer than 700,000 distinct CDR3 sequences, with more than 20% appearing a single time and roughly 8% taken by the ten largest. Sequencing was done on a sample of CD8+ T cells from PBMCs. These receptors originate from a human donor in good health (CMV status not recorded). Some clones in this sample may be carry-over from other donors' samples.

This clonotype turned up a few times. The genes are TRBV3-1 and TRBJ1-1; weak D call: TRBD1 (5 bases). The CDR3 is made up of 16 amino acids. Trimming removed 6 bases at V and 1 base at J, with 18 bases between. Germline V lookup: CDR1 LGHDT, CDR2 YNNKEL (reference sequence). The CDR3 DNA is TGTGCCAGCAGGGTTGGACACCCAAACGGGAACACTGAAGCTTTCTTT. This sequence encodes CASRVGHPNGNTEAFF.

This CDR3 is CASNPGGMWDTEAFF. CDR3 sequence (DNA): TGTGCCAGCAACCCCGGGGGGATGTGGGACACTGAAGCTTTCTTT. The V call is TRBV6-5, the J call TRBJ1-1, with D possibly being TRBD1 (5 bases). This CDR3 is built from 15 residues. CDR1 and CDR2 (germline): MNHEY, SVGAGI. Trimming removed 7 bases from V and 3 bases from J, with 18 bases in between.

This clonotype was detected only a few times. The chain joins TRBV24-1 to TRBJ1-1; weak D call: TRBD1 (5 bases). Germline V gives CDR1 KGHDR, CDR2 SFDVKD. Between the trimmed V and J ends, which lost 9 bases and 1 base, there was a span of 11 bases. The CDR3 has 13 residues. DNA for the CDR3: TGTGCCACCGGGGGAACTAAGAACACTGAAGCTTTCTTT. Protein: CATGGTKNTEAFF.

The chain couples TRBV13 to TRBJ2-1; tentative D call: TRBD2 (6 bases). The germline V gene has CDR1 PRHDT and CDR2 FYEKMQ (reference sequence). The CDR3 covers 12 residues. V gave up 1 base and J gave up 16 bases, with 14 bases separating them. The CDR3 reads CASSLAGGGEFF. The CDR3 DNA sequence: TGTGCCAGCAGCTTAGCTGGCGGAGGGGAATTCTTC. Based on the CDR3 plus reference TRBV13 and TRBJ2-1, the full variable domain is AAGVIQSPRHLIKEKRETATLKCYPIPRHDTVYWYQQGPGQDPQFLISFYEKMQSDKGSIPDRFSAQQFSDYHSELNMSSLELGDSALYFCASSLAGGGEFFGPGTRLTVL.

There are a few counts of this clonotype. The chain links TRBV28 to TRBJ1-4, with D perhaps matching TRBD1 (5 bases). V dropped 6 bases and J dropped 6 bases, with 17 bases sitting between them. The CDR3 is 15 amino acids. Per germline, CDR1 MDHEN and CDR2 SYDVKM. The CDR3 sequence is CASRVFRGSDEKLFF. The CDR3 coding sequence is TGTGCCAGCAGGGTATTCCGGGGCTCTGATGAAAAACTGTTTTTT.

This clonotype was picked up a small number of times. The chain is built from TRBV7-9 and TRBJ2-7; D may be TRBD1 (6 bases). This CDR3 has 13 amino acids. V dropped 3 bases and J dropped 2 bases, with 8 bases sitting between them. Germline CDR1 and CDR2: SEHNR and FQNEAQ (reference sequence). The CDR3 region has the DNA TGTGCCAGCAGCTTGTACAGGGCCTACGAGCAGTACTTC. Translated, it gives CASSLYRAYEQYF.

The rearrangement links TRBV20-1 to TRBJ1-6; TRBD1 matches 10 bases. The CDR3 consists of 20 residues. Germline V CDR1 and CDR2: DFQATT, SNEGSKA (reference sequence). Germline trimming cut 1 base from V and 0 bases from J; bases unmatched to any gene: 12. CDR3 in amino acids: CSARAPRRGQGSSYNSPLHF. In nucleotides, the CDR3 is TGCAGTGCTAGAGCTCCTAGGAGGGGACAGGGGAGCTCCTATAATTCACCCCTCCACTTT.

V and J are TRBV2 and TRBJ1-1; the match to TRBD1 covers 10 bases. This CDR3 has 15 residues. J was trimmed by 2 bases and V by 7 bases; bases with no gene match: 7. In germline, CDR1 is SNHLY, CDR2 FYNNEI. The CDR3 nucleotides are TGTGCCAGCACGAGAGGGACAGGGGTAAACACTGAAGCTTTCTTT. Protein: CASTRGTGVNTEAFF.

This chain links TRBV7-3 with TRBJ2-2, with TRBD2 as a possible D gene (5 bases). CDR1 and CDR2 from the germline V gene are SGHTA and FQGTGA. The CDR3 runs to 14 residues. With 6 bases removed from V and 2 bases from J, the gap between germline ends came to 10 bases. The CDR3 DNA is TGTGCCAGCAGAATAGCGCCCAACACCGGGGAGCTGTTTTTT. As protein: CASRIAPNTGELFF.

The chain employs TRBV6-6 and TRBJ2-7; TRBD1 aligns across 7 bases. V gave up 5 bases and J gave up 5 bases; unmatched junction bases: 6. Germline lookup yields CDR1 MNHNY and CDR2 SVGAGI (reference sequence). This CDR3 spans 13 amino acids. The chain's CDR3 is CASSLRGGDEQYV. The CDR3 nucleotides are TGTGCCAGCAGTCTCAGAGGGGGCGACGAGCAGTACGTC.

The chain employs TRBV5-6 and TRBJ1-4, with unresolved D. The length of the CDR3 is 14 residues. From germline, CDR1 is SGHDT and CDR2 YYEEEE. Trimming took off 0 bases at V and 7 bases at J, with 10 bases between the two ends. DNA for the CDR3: TGTGCCAGCAGCTTGGGGCGGCCGGCTGAAAAACTGTTTTTT. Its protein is CASSLGRPAEKLFF.

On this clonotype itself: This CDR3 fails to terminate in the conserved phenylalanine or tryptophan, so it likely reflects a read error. This CDR3 is CASSAGQGAYEQYI. The CDR3 DNA is TGTGCCAGCAGTGCGGGACAGGGGGCCTACGAGCAGTACATC. The V and J genes are TRBV6-6 and TRBJ2-7, with TRBD1 matching 11 bases. Trimming at V came to 5 bases and at J to 2 bases, leaving 2 bases not matched to a gene. Germline V gives CDR1 MNHNY, CDR2 SVGAGI (reference sequence). This CDR3 region has 14 residues.

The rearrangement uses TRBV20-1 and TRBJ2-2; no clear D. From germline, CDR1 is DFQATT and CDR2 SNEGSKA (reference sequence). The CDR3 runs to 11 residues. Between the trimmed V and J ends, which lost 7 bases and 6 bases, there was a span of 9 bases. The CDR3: CSELDAGELFF. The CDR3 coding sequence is TGCAGTGAGTTGGATGCCGGGGAGCTGTTTTTT.

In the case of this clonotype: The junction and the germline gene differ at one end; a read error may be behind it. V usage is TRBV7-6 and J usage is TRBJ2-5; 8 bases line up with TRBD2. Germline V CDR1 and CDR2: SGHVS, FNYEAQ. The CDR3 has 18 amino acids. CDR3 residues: CVSSSTVLAGGDQETQYF. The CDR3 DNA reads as TGTGTCAGCAGCTCAACGGTACTCGCGGGGGGCGACCAAGAGACCCAGTACTTC.

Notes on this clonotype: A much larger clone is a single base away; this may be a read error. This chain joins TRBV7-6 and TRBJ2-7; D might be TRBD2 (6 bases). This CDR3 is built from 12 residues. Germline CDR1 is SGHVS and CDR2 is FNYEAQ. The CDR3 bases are TGTGCCAACAGCTTGGCAGCGGGCGAGCAGTACTTC. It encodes CANSLAAGEQYF.

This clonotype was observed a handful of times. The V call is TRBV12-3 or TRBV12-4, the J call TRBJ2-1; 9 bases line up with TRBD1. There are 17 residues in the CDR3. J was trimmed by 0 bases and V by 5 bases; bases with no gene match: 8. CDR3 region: CASSPGTGHSSYNEQFF. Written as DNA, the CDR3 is TGTGCCAGCAGTCCCGGGACAGGGCACAGCTCCTACAATGAGCAGTTCTTC.

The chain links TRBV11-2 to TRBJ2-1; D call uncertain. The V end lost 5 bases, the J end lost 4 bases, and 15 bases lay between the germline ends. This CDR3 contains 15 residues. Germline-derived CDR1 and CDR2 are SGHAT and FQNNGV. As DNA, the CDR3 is TGTGCCAGCAGCCGCTGGACGGCTAAGTACAATGAGCAGTTCTTC. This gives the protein CASSRWTAKYNEQFF.

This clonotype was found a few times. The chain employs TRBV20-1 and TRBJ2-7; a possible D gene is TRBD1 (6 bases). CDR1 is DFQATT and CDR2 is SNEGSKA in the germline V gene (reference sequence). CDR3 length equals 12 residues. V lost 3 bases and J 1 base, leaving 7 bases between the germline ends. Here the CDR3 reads CSASGQSYEQYF. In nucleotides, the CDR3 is TGCAGTGCTAGTGGACAGTCCTACGAGCAGTACTTC.